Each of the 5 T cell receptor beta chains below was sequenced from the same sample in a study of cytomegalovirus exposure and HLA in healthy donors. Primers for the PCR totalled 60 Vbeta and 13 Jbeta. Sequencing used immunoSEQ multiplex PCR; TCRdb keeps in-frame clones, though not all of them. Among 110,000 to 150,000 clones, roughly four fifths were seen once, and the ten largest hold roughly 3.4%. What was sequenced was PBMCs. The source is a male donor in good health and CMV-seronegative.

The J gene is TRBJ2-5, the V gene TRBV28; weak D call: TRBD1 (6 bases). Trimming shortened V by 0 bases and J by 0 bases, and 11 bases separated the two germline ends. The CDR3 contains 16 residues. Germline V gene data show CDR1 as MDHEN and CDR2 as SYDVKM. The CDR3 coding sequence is TGTGCCAGCAGTTTATGGGGGGCTTTGTACCAAGAGACCCAGTACTTC. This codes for CASSLWGALYQETQYF.

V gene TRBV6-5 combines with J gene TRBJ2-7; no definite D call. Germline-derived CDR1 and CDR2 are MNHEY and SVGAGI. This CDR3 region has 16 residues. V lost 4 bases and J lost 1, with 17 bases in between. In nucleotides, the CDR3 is TGTGCCAGCAGTTCTTCCTACCCGGGTCCATCCTACGAGCAGTACTTC. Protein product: CASSSSYPGPSYEQYF.

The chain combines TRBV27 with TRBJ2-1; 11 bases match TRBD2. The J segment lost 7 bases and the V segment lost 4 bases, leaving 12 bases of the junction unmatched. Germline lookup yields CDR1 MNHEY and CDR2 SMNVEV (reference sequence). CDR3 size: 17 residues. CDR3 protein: CASSSTKLAGEANEQFF. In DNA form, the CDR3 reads TGTGCCAGCAGTTCCACCAAACTAGCGGGAGAGGCTAATGAGCAGTTCTTC.

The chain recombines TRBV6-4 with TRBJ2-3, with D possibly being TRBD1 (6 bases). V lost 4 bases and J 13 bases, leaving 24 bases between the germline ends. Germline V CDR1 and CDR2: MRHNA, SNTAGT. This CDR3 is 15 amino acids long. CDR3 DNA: TGTGCCAGCAGTGTTGTACAGGGCGCCAGGGCCGTTGAGTATTTT. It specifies CASSVVQGARAVEYF.

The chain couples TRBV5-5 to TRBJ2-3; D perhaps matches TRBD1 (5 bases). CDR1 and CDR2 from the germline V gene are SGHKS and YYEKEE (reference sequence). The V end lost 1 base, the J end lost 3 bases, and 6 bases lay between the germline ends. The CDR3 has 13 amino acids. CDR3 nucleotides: TGTGCCAGCAGCTTGAGGGGAACAGATACGCAGTATTTT. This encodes CASSLRGTDTQYF.